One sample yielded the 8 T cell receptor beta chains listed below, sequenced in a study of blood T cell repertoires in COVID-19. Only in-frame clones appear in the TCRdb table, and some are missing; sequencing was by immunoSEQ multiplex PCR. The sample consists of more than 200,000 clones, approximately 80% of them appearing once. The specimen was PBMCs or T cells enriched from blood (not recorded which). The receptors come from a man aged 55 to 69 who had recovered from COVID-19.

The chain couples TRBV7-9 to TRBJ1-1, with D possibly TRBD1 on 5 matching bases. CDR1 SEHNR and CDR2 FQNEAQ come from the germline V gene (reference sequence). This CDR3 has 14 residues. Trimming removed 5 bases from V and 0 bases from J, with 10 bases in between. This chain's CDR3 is CASSMEGLNTEAFF. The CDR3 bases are TGTGCCAGCAGCATGGAGGGGTTGAACACTGAAGCTTTCTTT. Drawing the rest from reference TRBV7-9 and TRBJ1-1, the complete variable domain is DTGVSQNPRHKITKRGQNVTFRCDPISEHNRLYWYRQTLGQGPEFLTYFQNEAQLEKSRLLSDRFSAERPKGSFSTLEIQRTEQGDSAMYLCASSMEGLNTEAFFGQGTRLTVV.

CDR3 DNA sequence: TGTGCCAGCACCAAGGGGACAGGGGACATGAACACTGAAGCTTTCTTT. Encoded protein: CASTKGTGDMNTEAFF. V is TRBV11-3 and J is TRBJ1-1; 10 positions match TRBD1. The V segment lost 7 bases and the J segment 0 bases; nucleotides outside the gene matches: 8. The CDR3 is made up of 16 amino acids. CDR1 SGHNT and CDR2 YENEEA come from the germline V gene.

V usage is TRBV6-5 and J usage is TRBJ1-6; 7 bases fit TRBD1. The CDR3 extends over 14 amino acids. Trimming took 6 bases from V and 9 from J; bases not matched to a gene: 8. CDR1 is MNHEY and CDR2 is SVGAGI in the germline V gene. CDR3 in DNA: TGTGCCAGCAGGTCAGGGGGGTTTGGTTCACCCCTCCACTTT. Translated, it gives CASRSGGFGSPLHF.

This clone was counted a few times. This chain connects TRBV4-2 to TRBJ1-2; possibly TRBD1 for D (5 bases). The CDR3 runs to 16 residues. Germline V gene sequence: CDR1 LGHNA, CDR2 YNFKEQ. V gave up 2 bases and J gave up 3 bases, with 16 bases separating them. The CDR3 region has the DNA TGTGCCAGCAGCCAACGAGAGGACATTAGGCACTATGGCTACACCTTC. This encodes CASSQREDIRHYGYTF.

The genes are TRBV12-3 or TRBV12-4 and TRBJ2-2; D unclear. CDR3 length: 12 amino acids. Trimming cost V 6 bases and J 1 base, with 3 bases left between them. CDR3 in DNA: TGTGCCAGCAGCCAGAACACCGGGGAGCTGTTTTTT. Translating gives CASSQNTGELFF.

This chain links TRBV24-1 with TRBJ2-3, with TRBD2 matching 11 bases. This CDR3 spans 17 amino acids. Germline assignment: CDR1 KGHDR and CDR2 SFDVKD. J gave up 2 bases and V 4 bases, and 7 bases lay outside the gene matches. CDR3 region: CATSDRGTSGPTDTQYF. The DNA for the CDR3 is TGTGCCACCAGTGACCGCGGGACTAGCGGACCCACAGATACGCAGTATTTT.

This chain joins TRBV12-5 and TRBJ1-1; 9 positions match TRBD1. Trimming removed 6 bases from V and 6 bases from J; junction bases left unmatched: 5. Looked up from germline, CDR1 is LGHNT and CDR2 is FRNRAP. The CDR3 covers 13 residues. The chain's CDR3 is CASGTTGGAEAFF. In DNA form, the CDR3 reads TGTGCTAGTGGCACGACAGGGGGGGCTGAAGCTTTCTTT. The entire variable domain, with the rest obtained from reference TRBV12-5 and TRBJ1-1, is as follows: DARVTQTPRHKVTEMGQEVTMRCQPILGHNTVFWYRQTMMQGLELLAYFRNRAPLDDSGMPKDRFSAEMPDATLATLKIQPSEPRDSAVYFCASGTTGGAEAFFGQGTRLTVV.

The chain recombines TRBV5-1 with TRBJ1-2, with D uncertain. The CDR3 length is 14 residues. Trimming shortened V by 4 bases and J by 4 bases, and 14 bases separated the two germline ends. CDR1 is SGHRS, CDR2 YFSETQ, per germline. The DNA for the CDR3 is TGCGCCAGCAGCCCGAGTTACCCCGGCTATGGCTACACCTTC. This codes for CASSPSYPGYGYTF.